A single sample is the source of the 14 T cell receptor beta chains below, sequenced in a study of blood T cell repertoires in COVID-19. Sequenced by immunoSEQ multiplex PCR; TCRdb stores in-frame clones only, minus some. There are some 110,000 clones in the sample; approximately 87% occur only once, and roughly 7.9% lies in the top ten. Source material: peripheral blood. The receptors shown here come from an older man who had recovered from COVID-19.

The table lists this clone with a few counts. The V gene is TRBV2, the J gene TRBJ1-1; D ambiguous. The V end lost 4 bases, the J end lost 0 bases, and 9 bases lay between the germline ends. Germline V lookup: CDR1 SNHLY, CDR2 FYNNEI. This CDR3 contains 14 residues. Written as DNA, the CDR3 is TGTGCCAGCAGTGCTTACACTATGAACACTGAAGCTTTCTTT. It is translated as CASSAYTMNTEAFF. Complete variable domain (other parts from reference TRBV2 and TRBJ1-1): EPEVTQTPSHQVTQMGQEVILRCVPISNHLYFYWYRQILGQKVEFLVSFYNNEISEKSEIFDDQFSVERPDGSNFTLKIRSTKLEDSAMYFCASSAYTMNTEAFFGQGTRLTVV.

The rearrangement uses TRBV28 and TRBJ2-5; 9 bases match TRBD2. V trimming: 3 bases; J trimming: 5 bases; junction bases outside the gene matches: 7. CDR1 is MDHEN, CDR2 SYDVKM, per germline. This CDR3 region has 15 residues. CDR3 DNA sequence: TGTGCCAGCAGTTTGCCCAGCGGGGGGAGGGAGACCCAGTACTTC. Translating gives CASSLPSGGRETQYF. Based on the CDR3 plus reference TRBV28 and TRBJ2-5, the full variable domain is DVKVTQSSRYLVKRTGEKVFLECVQDMDHENMFWYRQDPGLGLRLIYFSYDVKMKEKGDIPEGYSVSREKKERFSLILESASTNQTSMYLCASSLPSGGRETQYFGPGTRLLVL.

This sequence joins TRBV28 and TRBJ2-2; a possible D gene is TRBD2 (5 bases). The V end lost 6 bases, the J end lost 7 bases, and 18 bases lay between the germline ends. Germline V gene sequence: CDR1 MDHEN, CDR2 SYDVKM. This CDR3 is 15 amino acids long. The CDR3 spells CASSDGGRSSGELFF. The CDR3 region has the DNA TGTGCCAGCAGCGATGGCGGGCGGAGCAGCGGGGAGCTGTTTTTT. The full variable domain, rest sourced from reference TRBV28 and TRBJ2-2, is DVKVTQSSRYLVKRTGEKVFLECVQDMDHENMFWYRQDPGLGLRLIYFSYDVKMKEKGDIPEGYSVSREKKERFSLILESASTNQTSMYLCASSDGGRSSGELFFGEGSRLTVL.

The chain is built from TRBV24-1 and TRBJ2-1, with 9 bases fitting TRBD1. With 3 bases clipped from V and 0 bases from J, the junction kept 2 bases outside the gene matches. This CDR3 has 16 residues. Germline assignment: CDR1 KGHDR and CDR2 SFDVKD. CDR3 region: CATSDVGQGSYNEQFF. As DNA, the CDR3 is TGTGCCACCAGTGATGTGGGACAGGGCTCCTACAATGAGCAGTTCTTC.

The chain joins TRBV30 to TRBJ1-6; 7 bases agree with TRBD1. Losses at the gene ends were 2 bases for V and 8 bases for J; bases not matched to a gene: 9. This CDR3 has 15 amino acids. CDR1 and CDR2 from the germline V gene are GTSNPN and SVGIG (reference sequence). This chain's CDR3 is CAWSKWDSRHSPLHF. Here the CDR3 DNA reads TGTGCCTGGAGTAAGTGGGACAGCAGACATTCACCCCTCCACTTT.

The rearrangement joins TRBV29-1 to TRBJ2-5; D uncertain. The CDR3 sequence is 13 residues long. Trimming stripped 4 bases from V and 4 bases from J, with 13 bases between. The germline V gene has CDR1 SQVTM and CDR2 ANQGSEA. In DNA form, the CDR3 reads TGCAGCGTTGCACAGTTCTCTGGAGAGACCCAGTACTTC. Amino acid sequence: CSVAQFSGETQYF.

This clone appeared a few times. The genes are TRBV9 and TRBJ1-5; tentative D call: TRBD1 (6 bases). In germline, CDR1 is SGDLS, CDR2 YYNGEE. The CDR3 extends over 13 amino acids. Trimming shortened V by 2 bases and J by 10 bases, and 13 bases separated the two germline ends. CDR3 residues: CASSVTGSQPQHF. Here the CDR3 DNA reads TGTGCCAGCAGCGTTACAGGGTCTCAACCCCAGCATTTT.

CDR3: CASSPPTTGCGSPLHF. In DNA form, the CDR3 reads TGTGCCAGCAGTCCTCCTACGACAGGGTGTGGTTCACCCCTCCACTTT. This chain connects TRBV7-6 to TRBJ1-6, with 7 bases fitting TRBD1. The CDR3 is 16 residues long. The germline V gene has CDR1 SGHVS and CDR2 FNYEAQ. J was trimmed by 9 bases and V by 6 bases; bases with no gene match: 14. The full variable domain, with the rest looked up from reference TRBV7-6 and TRBJ1-6, is GAGVSQSPRYKVTKRGQDVALRCDPISGHVSLYWYRQALGQGPEFLTYFNYEAQQDKSGLPNDRFSAERPEGSISTLTIQRTEQRDSAMYRCASSPPTTGCGSPLHFGNGTRLTVT.

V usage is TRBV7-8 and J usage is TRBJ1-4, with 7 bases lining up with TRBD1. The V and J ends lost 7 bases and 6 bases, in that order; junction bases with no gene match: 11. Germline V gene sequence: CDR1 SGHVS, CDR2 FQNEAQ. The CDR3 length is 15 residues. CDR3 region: CASTESRDRYEKLFF. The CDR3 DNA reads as TGTGCCAGCACAGAGTCCCGGGACAGATATGAAAAACTGTTTTTT.

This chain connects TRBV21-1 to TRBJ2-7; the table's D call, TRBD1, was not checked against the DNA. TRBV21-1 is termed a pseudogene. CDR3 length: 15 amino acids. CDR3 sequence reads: CASSKSQAGYYEQYF. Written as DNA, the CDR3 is TGTGCCAGCAGCAAAAGCCAGGCAGGCTACTACGAGCAGTACTTC.

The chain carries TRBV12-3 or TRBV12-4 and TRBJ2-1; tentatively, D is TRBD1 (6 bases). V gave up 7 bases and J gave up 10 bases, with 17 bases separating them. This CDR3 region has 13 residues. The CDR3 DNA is TGTGCCAGCACCCGAGAGGGTGGGGGCGAGCAGTTCTTC. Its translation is CASTREGGGEQFF.

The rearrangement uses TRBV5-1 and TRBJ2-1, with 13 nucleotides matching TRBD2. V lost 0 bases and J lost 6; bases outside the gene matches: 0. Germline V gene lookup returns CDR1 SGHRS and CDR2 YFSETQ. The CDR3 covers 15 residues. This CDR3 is CASSLGLAGGNEQFF. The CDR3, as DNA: TGCGCCAGCAGCTTGGGACTAGCGGGAGGCAATGAGCAGTTCTTC. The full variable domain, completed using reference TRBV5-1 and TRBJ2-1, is KAGVTQTPRYLIKTRGQQVTLSCSPISGHRSVSWYQQTPGQGLQFLFEYFSETQRNKGNFPGRFSGRQFSNSRSEMNVSTLELGDSALYLCASSLGLAGGNEQFFGPGTRLTVL.

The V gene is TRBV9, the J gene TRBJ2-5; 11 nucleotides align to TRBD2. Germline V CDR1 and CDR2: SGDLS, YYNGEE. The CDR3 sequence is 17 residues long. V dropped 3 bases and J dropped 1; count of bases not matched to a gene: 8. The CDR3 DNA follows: TGTGCCAGCAGCGCCTTAGCGGGAGGGCCCTTCCAAGAGACCCAGTACTTC. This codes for CASSALAGGPFQETQYF.

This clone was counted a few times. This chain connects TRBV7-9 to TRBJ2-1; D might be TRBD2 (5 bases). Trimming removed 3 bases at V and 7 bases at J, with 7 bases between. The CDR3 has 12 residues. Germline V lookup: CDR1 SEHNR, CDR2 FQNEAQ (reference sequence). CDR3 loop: CASSFGENEQFF. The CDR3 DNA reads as TGTGCCAGCAGCTTCGGGGAGAATGAGCAGTTCTTC.